Sequencing of this T cell receptor beta chain was carried out in a study of T cell responses to AZD1222 COVID-19 vaccine. From germline, CDR1 is LNHDA and CDR2 SQIVND (reference sequence). V dropped 0 bases and J dropped 8 bases, with 16 bases sitting between them. CDR3 length: 15 amino acids. Here immunoSEQ multiplex PCR was the method, and the copy in TCRdb shows in-frame clones only, minus some. The sample holds approximately 130,000 clones, 80% to 90% seen once. Sequencing was performed on peripheral blood, taken on day 0 of MenACWY control vaccination. This clonotype was sampled from an adult in good health. The V call is TRBV19, the J call TRBJ1-2; no firm D call. The chain's CDR3 is CASSIDLGQASGYTF. CDR3 nucleotides: TGTGCCAGTAGTATAGATCTCGGGCAGGCCTCGGGCTACACCTTC.